These T cell receptor beta chains were read from a single sample in a study of blood T cells in healthy people across ages. TCRdb re-called the 5' RACE reads through MiXCR, storing one row per CDR3 protein. The data show about 640,000 distinct CDR3 sequences, with roughly 30% seen just once and approximately 14% held by the top ten. The sequenced sample was blood. The receptors come from an elderly woman in good health. The CDR3 runs from the conserved cysteine through the conserved F or W. The order of the fields is V gene, D gene, CDR3 length, clone size, J gene, CDR3 protein, CDR3 DNA. The D gene is left open where the match is weak. Each size is once, few, many or a size class.

V: TRBV6-6
D: TRBD1
length: 15
size: few
J: TRBJ1-5
CDR3: CASSYSEGGGQPQHF
DNA: TGTGCCAGCAGTTACTCGGAAGGGGGCGGCCAGCCCCAGCATTTT

V: TRBV20-1
D: -
length: 14
size: many
J: TRBJ2-1
CDR3: CSALPGPRIYEQFF
DNA: TGCAGTGCTCTCCCGGGACCCCGAATATACGAGCAGTTCTTC

V: TRBV29-1
D: TRBD2
length: 13
size: many
J: TRBJ2-6
CDR3: CSAGGAGANVLTF
DNA: TGCAGCGCCGGGGGGGCAGGGGCCAACGTCCTGACTTTC

V: TRBV3-1
D: TRBD1
length: 16
size: few
J: TRBJ2-3
CDR3: CASSGVGTGSTDTQYF
DNA: TGTGCCAGCAGCGGAGTGGGGACAGGTAGCACAGATACGCAGTATTTT

V: TRBV3-1
D: -
length: 15
size: many
J: TRBJ2-7
CDR3: CASSQGFGGAYEQYF
DNA: TGTGCCAGTAGCCAAGGGTTCGGGGGCGCCTACGAGCAGTACTTC

V: TRBV20-1
D: TRBD2
length: 13
size: many
J: TRBJ2-1
CDR3: CSATSGGMNEQFF
DNA: TGCAGTGCTACCAGCGGGGGGATGAATGAGCAGTTCTTC

V: TRBV5-1
D: -
length: 11
size: few
J: TRBJ2-1
CDR3: CASSLGAELFF
DNA: TGCGCCAGCAGCTTGGGGGCAGAGCTGTTCTTC

V: TRBV20-1
D: TRBD1
length: 16
size: many
J: TRBJ1-5
CDR3: CSAIGGTGLSNQPQHF
DNA: TGCAGTGCCATAGGGGGGACAGGGTTAAGTAATCAGCCCCAGCATTTT

V: TRBV5-1
D: -
length: 13
size: many
J: TRBJ1-1
CDR3: CASSLAGIGEAFF
DNA: TGCGCCAGCAGCTTGGCCGGGATCGGTGAAGCTTTCTTT

V: TRBV5-1
D: -
length: 16
size: few
J: TRBJ1-1
CDR3: CASSLRAGNMNTEAFF
DNA: TGCGCCAGCAGCCTGAGGGCCGGCAACATGAACACTGAAGCTTTCTTT

V: TRBV4-1
D: TRBD2
length: 17
size: few
J: TRBJ2-3
CDR3: CASSQEGPAGHTDTQYF
DNA: TGCGCCAGCAGCCAAGAAGGGCCAGCGGGGCACACAGATACGCAGTATTTT